This is a list of T cell receptor beta chains from one sample in a study of T cell responses to AZD1222 COVID-19 vaccine. TCRdb's table, derived via immunoSEQ multiplex PCR, lists solely in-frame clones and lacks some. The repertoire holds 120,000 to 150,000 clones, with around nine tenths as singletons. The material sequenced was peripheral blood, taken on day 0 of MenACWY control vaccination. Receptors originate from an adult in good health. Each CDR3 is given with its conserved first and last residue. D genes are given only for firm matches. Rows give clone size only sometimes, using once, few, many, or a class for an expanded clone.

D gene | J gene | V gene | clone size | CDR3 protein | CDR3 DNA
TRBD1 | TRBJ1-6 | TRBV7-2 | NA | CASSLTGESNSPLHF | TGTGCCAGCAGCCTAACAGGGGAATCGAATTCACCCCTCCACTTT
NA | TRBJ2-1 | TRBV11-2 | NA | CASSFRLRFSNEQFF | TGTGCCAGCAGCTTTCGGCTCCGCTTTTCCAATGAGCAGTTCTTC
NA | TRBJ1-2 | TRBV27 | NA | CASSLVRDTQLDGYTF | TGTGCCAGCAGTTTGGTCCGGGACACTCAGCTGGATGGCTACACCTTC
NA | TRBJ2-2 | TRBV7-2 | NA | CASSLVRTTNTGELFF | TGTGCCAGCAGCTTAGTAAGGACCACGAACACCGGGGAGCTGTTTTTT
NA | TRBJ1-5 | TRBV28 | NA | CASSLRGPGNQPQHF | TGTGCCAGCAGTTTACGTGGCCCGGGGAATCAGCCCCAGCATTTT
NA | TRBJ1-1 | TRBV14 | few | CASSQDSWGGTEAFF | TGTGCCAGCAGCCAAGATAGCTGGGGGGGCACTGAAGCTTTCTTT
NA | TRBJ2-3 | TRBV10-1 | NA | CASSEGTDTQYF | TGCGCCAGCAGTGAAGGCACAGATACGCAGTATTTT
NA | TRBJ2-1 | TRBV2 | NA | CASREKGSYNEQFF | TGTGCCAGTAGAGAGAAAGGGTCCTACAATGAGCAGTTCTTC
NA | TRBJ2-7 | TRBV2 | NA | CASSDWSGSYEQYF | TGTGCCAGCAGTGATTGGTCGGGGTCCTACGAGCAGTACTTC
NA | TRBJ1-1 | TRBV18 | NA | CASSPQNTEAFF | TGTGCCAGCTCACCACAGAACACTGAAGCTTTCTTT
NA | TRBJ1-3 | TRBV12-3/TRBV12-4 | few | CASRSLTGNTIYF | TGTGCCAGTCGAAGTCTGACTGGAAACACCATATATTTT
TRBD1 | TRBJ1-1 | TRBV5-1 | NA | CASSSATGGTTEAFF | TGCGCCAGCAGCTCCGCCACAGGGGGCACCACTGAAGCTTTCTTT
NA | TRBJ2-5 | TRBV7-3 | once | CASSNRPGQETQYF | TGTGCCAGCAGCAATCGACCTGGGCAAGAGACCCAGTACTTC
TRBD2 | TRBJ2-5 | TRBV7-2 | NA | CASSSSGSEQTQYF | TGTGCCAGCAGCTCTAGCGGGAGTGAGCAGACCCAGTACTTC
NA | TRBJ2-5 | TRBV28 | NA | CASSPLRGTVIAVKETQYF | TGTGCCAGCAGTCCCCTCCGGGGGACGGTGATAGCCGTTAAAGAGACCCAGTACTTC
NA | TRBJ1-3 | TRBV19 | NA | CASSISGAGNTIYF | TGTGCCAGTAGTATTAGCGGTGCTGGAAACACCATATATTTT
NA | TRBJ1-5 | TRBV6-6 | NA | CASTLSSPQHF | TGTGCCAGCACCCTCTCGTCGCCCCAGCATTTT
TRBD2 | TRBJ2-3 | TRBV3-1/TRBV3-2 | NA | CASSRTSGDSTDTQYF | TGTGCCAGCAGCCGGACTAGCGGGGACAGCACAGATACGCAGTATTTT
TRBD2 | TRBJ2-1 | TRBV28 | once | CAHGSGSFNEQFF | TGTGCCCATGGCAGCGGGAGCTTTAATGAGCAGTTCTTC
NA | TRBJ1-3 | TRBV2 | NA | CASSVSPGNTIYF | TGTGCCAGCAGTGTGAGTCCTGGAAACACCATATATTTT
NA | TRBJ2-7 | TRBV10-3 | NA | CAISESITKNSYEQYF | TGTGCCATCAGTGAGTCGATTACGAAAAACTCCTACGAGCAGTACTTC
NA | TRBJ1-5 | TRBV27 | NA | CASSLSGAGSNQPQHF | TGTGCCAGCAGTTTATCGGGGGCAGGGAGCAATCAGCCCCAGCATTTT
NA | TRBJ2-2 | TRBV5-6 | NA | CASSLGRLNAGELFF | TGTGCCAGCAGCTTGGGGCGGCTGAACGCCGGGGAGCTGTTTTTT
NA | TRBJ1-2 | TRBV7-8 | few | CASSLSRTANVGYTF | TGTGCCAGCAGCTTATCCCGGACAGCGAATGTGGGCTACACCTTC
TRBD2 | TRBJ2-7 | TRBV4-2 | few | CASSQEAGPSYEQYF | TGTGCCAGCAGCCAAGAAGCGGGACCCTCCTACGAGCAGTACTTC
NA | TRBJ1-2 | TRBV11-2 | NA | CASSSPRTPLYGYTF | TGTGCCAGCAGCTCGCCTAGGACGCCTCTCTATGGCTACACCTTC
TRBD1 | TRBJ1-2 | TRBV2 | NA | CASRARSGGVYGYTF | TGTGCCAGCAGGGCCAGGTCAGGGGGCGTCTATGGCTACACCTTC
NA | TRBJ2-1 | TRBV5-1 | NA | CASSSGGMNEQFF | TGCGCCAGCAGCTCCGGGGGCATGAATGAGCAGTTCTTC
NA | TRBJ2-1 | TRBV10-3 | NA | CAIRGYHNEQFF | TGTGCCATTAGGGGGTACCACAATGAGCAGTTCTTC
NA | TRBJ2-5 | TRBV20-1 | few | CSADAGPAQYF | TGCAGTGCTGACGCCGGGCCCGCCCAGTACTTC
TRBD1 | TRBJ2-7 | TRBV5-1 | once | CASSSGTGGNEQYF | TGCGCCAGCAGTTCCGGGACAGGGGGCAACGAGCAGTACTTC
TRBD1 | TRBJ1-4 | TRBV2 | NA | CASSTRQGNNEKLFF | TGTGCCAGCAGTACCCGACAGGGGAATAATGAAAAACTGTTTTTT
TRBD2 | TRBJ2-7 | TRBV7-9 | NA | CASSNSGGGKTYEQYF | TGTGCCAGCAGCAATAGCGGGGGAGGGAAAACCTACGAGCAGTACTTC
NA | TRBJ1-1 | TRBV7-9 | NA | CASSLGVTGMNTEAFF | TGTGCCAGCAGCTTAGGGGTGACGGGGATGAACACTGAAGCTTTCTTT
NA | TRBJ1-3 | TRBV9 | NA | CASSVGLPGGNTIYF | TGTGCCAGCAGCGTAGGTTTACCGGGAGGAAACACCATATATTTT
NA | TRBJ2-1 | TRBV7-7 | NA | CASSLGGATYNEQFF | TGTGCTAGCAGCTTAGGGGGGGCCACATACAATGAGCAGTTCTTC
NA | TRBJ1-1 | TRBV29-1 | NA | CSVAIREAFF | TGCAGCGTTGCAATCCGGGAAGCTTTCTTT
TRBD1 | TRBJ1-3 | TRBV5-4 | once | CASSSTGTGRNTIYF | TGTGCCAGCAGCTCCACCGGGACAGGGAGAAACACCATATATTTT
NA | TRBJ2-3 | TRBV3-1/TRBV3-2 | NA | CASSQDGRGTDTQYF | TGTGCCAGCAGCCAAGATGGACGAGGCACAGATACGCAGTATTTT
TRBD2 | TRBJ2-3 | TRBV5-4 | NA | CASRRGADTDTQYF | TGTGCCAGCAGGCGGGGGGCGGACACAGATACGCAGTATTTT
TRBD2 | TRBJ2-3 | TRBV14 | NA | CASSHGLAGGDTQYF | TGTGCCAGCAGCCACGGACTAGCGGGGGGTGATACGCAGTATTTT
NA | TRBJ2-7 | TRBV27 | once | CASGPVRATSYEQYF | TGTGCCAGCGGACCTGTACGGGCTACCTCCTACGAGCAGTACTTC
NA | TRBJ2-7 | TRBV6-5 | NA | CASSYRRGQMGRQHF | TGTGCCAGCAGTTACCGCAGGGGACAGATGGGGAGGCAGCACTTC
NA | TRBJ2-7 | TRBV18 | NA | CASTQGTHEQYF | TGTGCCAGCACCCAGGGTACCCACGAGCAGTACTTC
NA | TRBJ1-6 | TRBV6-5 | NA | CASDLSYNSPLHF | TGTGCCAGTGACCTCTCCTATAATTCACCCCTCCACTTT